These 21 T cell receptor beta chains share one sample of origin, sequenced in a study of human T cells and chemical hapten exposure. TCRdb reprocessed the RACE reads via MiXCR and lists one record per CDR3 protein. The data show more than 70,000 distinct CDR3 sequences, with 11% seen just once and roughly 1.4% held by the top ten. Time point in this sample: patch test 2, 6 weeks after DPC sensitization. Treatment specified: therapeutic diphenylcyclopropenone sensitization with weekly scalp DPC. The sequencing here drew on whole blood, taken in connection with sensitization to the hapten diphenylcyclopropenone (DPC). These receptors were obtained from a young man with alopecia areata. Some clones in this sample may be carry-over from other donors' samples.

This clonotype was observed a handful of times. The rearrangement links TRBV5-4 to TRBJ1-2, with D unclear. Trimming removed 1 base at V and 0 bases at J, with 4 bases between. CDR1 SGHNT and CDR2 YYREEE come from the germline V gene (reference sequence). This CDR3 is 13 amino acids long. CDR3 nucleotide sequence: TGTGCCAGCAGCTTGAAAGCTAACTATGGCTACACCTTC. Its translation is CASSLKANYGYTF.

This sequence joins TRBV5-5 and TRBJ2-7, with a tentative D call TRBD2 (5 bases). The CDR3 runs to 12 residues. Germline CDR1 and CDR2: SGHKS and YYEKEE (reference sequence). V was pared by 4 bases and J by 5 bases, with 10 bases between. Here the CDR3 reads CASSLQRNEQYF. In DNA form, the CDR3 reads TGTGCCAGCAGCCTACAGCGGAACGAGCAGTACTTC.

The gene calls are TRBV7-6 and TRBJ2-5, with TRBD1 matching 7 bases. Germline V gene sequence: CDR1 SGHVS, CDR2 FNYEAQ. The V gene end was trimmed by 3 bases and the J gene end by 3 bases; junction bases not matched to a gene: 1. The CDR3 spans 13 residues. The CDR3 spells CASSFDREETQYF. CDR3 nucleotides: TGTGCCAGCAGCTTCGACAGGGAAGAGACCCAGTACTTC.

This clonotype appeared a few times. V is TRBV28 and J is TRBJ2-7; tentatively, D is TRBD1 (6 bases). The ends were cut back, 6 bases at V and 9 bases at J, with 12 bases in the middle. CDR1 and CDR2 from the germline V gene are MDHEN and SYDVKM. The CDR3 has 11 amino acids. The CDR3 loop reads CASRLQGGQYF. In DNA, the CDR3 is TGTGCCAGCAGACTACAGGGCGGGCAGTACTTC.

This clonotype was counted only a few times. This rearrangement joins TRBV5-1 to TRBJ1-4; D not resolved. The CDR3 totals 14 residues. Germline CDR1 SGHRS, CDR2 YFSETQ. The ends were cut back, 4 bases at V and 0 bases at J, with 7 bases in the middle. CDR3 coding DNA: TGCGCCAGCAGCCCCTCCACAACTAATGAAAAACTGTTTTTT. This gives the protein CASSPSTTNEKLFF.

This clonotype came up a few times. V usage is TRBV28 and J usage is TRBJ2-2; D unresolved. From germline, CDR1 is MDHEN and CDR2 SYDVKM. V dropped 5 bases and J dropped 5 bases, with 9 bases sitting between them. The CDR3 has 13 residues. In DNA form, the CDR3 reads TGTGCCAGCAGTAAGAGTTCGACCGGGGAGCTGTTTTTT. Encoded protein: CASSKSSTGELFF. Full variable domain (outside the CDR3, taken from reference TRBV28 and TRBJ2-2): DVKVTQSSRYLVKRTGEKVFLECVQDMDHENMFWYRQDPGLGLRLIYFSYDVKMKEKGDIPEGYSVSREKKERFSLILESASTNQTSMYLCASSKSSTGELFFGEGSRLTVL.

This chain connects TRBV7-2 to TRBJ1-2, with D possibly being TRBD1 (5 bases). Trimming stripped 5 bases from V and 1 base from J, with 11 bases between. Germline CDR1 SGHTA, CDR2 FQGNSA. The CDR3 runs 14 residues. CDR3 in amino acids: CASSESRVNYGYTF. Here the CDR3 DNA reads TGTGCCAGCAGCGAATCCAGGGTTAACTATGGCTACACCTTC.

This clonotype has more than one count but fewer than ten. The gene calls are TRBV7-2 and TRBJ2-3, with D tentatively TRBD2 (5 bases). V was trimmed by 2 bases and J by 2 bases, leaving 14 bases between them. CDR3 length: 16 amino acids. Germline CDR1 is SGHTA and CDR2 is FQGNSA. CDR3 DNA: TGTGCCAGCAGCTTAATTGGTGGACTTAACACAGATACGCAGTATTTT. Its protein product is CASSLIGGLNTDTQYF.

This clonotype was observed many times. The chain carries TRBV2 and TRBJ2-1; 8 positions match TRBD2. The junction had 3 bases not matched to a gene; V was cut back by 4 bases and J by 7 bases. The V gene's germline CDR1 is SNHLY and CDR2 FYNNEI. The CDR3 spans 13 residues. CDR3 region: CASSAGRENEQFF. CDR3 in DNA: TGTGCCAGCAGTGCCGGGAGGGAGAATGAGCAGTTCTTC.

The rearrangement joins TRBV12-3 or TRBV12-4 to TRBJ2-1, with D perhaps TRBD1 (5 bases). The V and J ends lost 3 bases and 10 bases respectively, with 10 bases between them. The CDR3 has 12 amino acids. The CDR3 DNA is TGTGCCAGCAGTTTGGGGCAACTCGAGCAGTTCTTC. Translated: CASSLGQLEQFF.

This clonotype has a handful of counts. This chain joins TRBV5-6 and TRBJ2-5, with D possibly being TRBD1 or TRBD2 (5 bases each). CDR1 is SGHDT, CDR2 YYEEEE, per germline. This CDR3 comprises 13 residues. V was trimmed by 0 bases and J by 5 bases, leaving 8 bases between them. In DNA form, the CDR3 reads TGTGCCAGCAGCTTGGGAGGGGTGGAGACCCAGTACTTC. As protein: CASSLGGVETQYF.

This clonotype was seen many times. V usage is TRBV6-2 or TRBV6-3 and J usage is TRBJ1-1; 9 nucleotides align to TRBD1. J was trimmed by 4 bases and V by 6 bases; bases with no gene match: 3. Looked up from germline, CDR1 is MNHEY and CDR2 is SVGEGT. CDR3 length equals 13 residues. This chain's CDR3 is CASRLTGGTEAFF. CDR3 sequence (DNA): TGTGCCAGCAGGTTGACAGGGGGCACTGAAGCTTTCTTT.

This clonotype has ten or more counts. J is TRBJ1-1 and V is TRBV12-3 or TRBV12-4; D is perhaps TRBD1 (5 bases). The CDR3 spans 14 residues. The V gene lost 5 bases and the J gene lost 4 bases, with 14 bases spanning the gap. The chain's CDR3 is CASSMGRGGTEAFF. CDR3 bases: TGTGCCAGCAGTATGGGACGGGGGGGCACTGAAGCTTTCTTT.

The V call is TRBV7-2, the J call TRBJ1-2; D ambiguous. Trimming removed 5 bases at V and 4 bases at J, with 11 bases between. The germline CDR1 and CDR2 sequences are SGHTA and FQGNSA. The CDR3 is 13 residues long. CDR3 amino acids: CASSIERAYGYTF. DNA for the CDR3: TGTGCCAGCAGCATCGAGAGGGCCTATGGCTACACCTTC. Full variable domain (remainder filled in from reference TRBV7-2 and TRBJ1-2): GAGVSQSPSNKVTEKGKDVELRCDPISGHTALYWYRQSLGQGLEFLIYFQGNSAPDKSGLPSDRFSAERTGGSVSTLTIQRTQQEDSAVYLCASSIERAYGYTFGSGTRLTVV.

As concerns this clonotype: A much larger clone lies a single base off, so this may be a read error. The chain recombines TRBV5-1 with TRBJ2-1, with 10 bases lining up with TRBD2. Germline V gene sequence: CDR1 SGHRS, CDR2 YFSETQ. The CDR3 loop spans 16 amino acids. CDR3 protein: CANSTDSGGSYNEQFF. As DNA, the CDR3 is TGCGCCAACAGCACCGATAGCGGGGGGTCCTACAATGAGCAGTTCTTC.

CDR3 nucleotides: TGCGCCAGCAGCTTGGGACTGACGGCAGATACGCAGTATTTT. It specifies CASSLGLTADTQYF. V usage is TRBV5-1 and J usage is TRBJ2-3, with no clear D. The germline V and J ends were trimmed by 0 bases and 4 bases, with 9 bases remaining between them. Germline loops: CDR1 SGHRS, CDR2 YFSETQ. The CDR3 totals 14 residues.

There are a few counts of this clonotype. The chain joins TRBV28 to TRBJ2-4, with D possibly matching TRBD1 (5 bases). Between the trimmed V and J ends, which lost 1 base and 0 bases, there was a span of 13 bases. Per germline, CDR1 MDHEN and CDR2 SYDVKM. The CDR3 consists of 17 residues. The DNA of the CDR3 is TGTGCCAGCAGTTTATCAGGGAATGGTCTAGCCAAAAACATTCAGTACTTC. Translated, it gives CASSLSGNGLAKNIQYF. The full variable domain, with the rest looked up from reference TRBV28 and TRBJ2-4, is DVKVTQSSRYLVKRTGEKVFLECVQDMDHENMFWYRQDPGLGLRLIYFSYDVKMKEKGDIPEGYSVSREKKERFSLILESASTNQTSMYLCASSLSGNGLAKNIQYFGAGTRLSVL.

This clonotype was observed a few times. The rearrangement uses TRBV27 and TRBJ2-7; 11 bases are a match to TRBD1. The V segment lost 6 bases and the J segment 6 bases; nucleotides outside the gene matches: 13. The CDR3 is made up of 16 amino acids. CDR1 MNHEY and CDR2 SMNVEV come from the germline V gene (reference sequence). The CDR3 nucleotides are TGTGCCAGCAGCTGGGCGCCTCCGGGACAGGGGGGCGAGCAGTACTTC. Protein product: CASSWAPPGQGGEQYF.

This clonotype was recorded at least ten times. This chain uses TRBV29-1 with TRBJ2-2, with D perhaps TRBD1 or TRBD2 (6 bases each). Germline assignment: CDR1 SQVTM and CDR2 ANQGSEA. Trimming left V 5 bases short and J 7 bases short, with 14 bases between. The CDR3 consists of 13 residues. CDR3 residues: CSVSRGLVGELFF. The CDR3, as DNA: TGCAGCGTTTCACGGGGGCTTGTCGGGGAGCTGTTTTTT.

This clonotype was picked up many times. Here the CDR3 reads CASSYDGGNGYTF. The CDR3 DNA sequence: TGTGCCAGCAGCTACGATGGGGGGAATGGCTACACCTTC. V and J are TRBV6-5 and TRBJ1-2; TRBD1 is a possible D gene (5 bases). The CDR3 has 13 amino acids. V lost 6 bases and J 6 bases, leaving 14 bases between the germline ends. Germline values: CDR1 MNHEY, CDR2 SVGAGI.

This clonotype appeared a few times. The chain links TRBV12-3 or TRBV12-4 to TRBJ2-2; D is uncertain. The CDR3 consists of 13 residues. Trimming took off 5 bases at V and 7 bases at J, with 11 bases between the two ends. The CDR3 DNA sequence: TGTGCCAGCAGTCTCTTAGGCAGCGGGGAGCTGTTTTTT. This encodes CASSLLGSGELFF.